These 2 T cell receptor beta chains were all obtained from the same sample, sequenced in a study of a mutant IDH1 vaccine in newly diagnosed glioma. Only in-frame clones appear in the TCRdb table, and some are missing; sequencing was by immunoSEQ multiplex PCR. The sample has 25,000 to 35,000 clones, less than 90% seen once. These receptors' antigens are unknown. Time point reported: week 23, last vaccination. Every vaccination contained 300 ug of the mutant IDH1 20-mer peptide and was paired with topical imiquimod. Sequencing used PBMCs, obtained from a glioma patient whose treatment included an IDH1 peptide vaccine. The origin of the receptors is a woman aged 18-30 years with glioma.

The chain joins TRBV7-6 to TRBJ1-1, with 7 positions matching TRBD1. With V trimmed by 4 bases and J by 6 bases, 11 bases remained unmatched. The CDR3 loop spans 15 amino acids. Germline values: CDR1 SGHVS, CDR2 FNYEAQ. CDR3 region: CASSSLTGRHAEAFF. Here the CDR3 DNA reads TGTGCCAGCAGCTCCTTGACAGGGAGACATGCTGAAGCTTTCTTT.

The chain has TRBV19 and TRBJ1-1; D is unresolved. The germline CDR1 and CDR2 sequences are LNHDA and SQIVND (reference sequence). Trimming took off 4 bases at V and 1 base at J, with 7 bases between the two ends. There are 13 residues in the CDR3. Here the CDR3 reads CASSSPGNTEAFF. For the CDR3, the DNA is TGTGCCAGTAGTAGCCCCGGGAACACTGAAGCTTTCTTT.